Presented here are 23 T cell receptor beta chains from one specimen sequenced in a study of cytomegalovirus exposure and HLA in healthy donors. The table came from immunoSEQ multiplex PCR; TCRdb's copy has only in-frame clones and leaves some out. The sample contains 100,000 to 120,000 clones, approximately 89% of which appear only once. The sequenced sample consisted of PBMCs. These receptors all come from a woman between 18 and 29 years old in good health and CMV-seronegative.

The CDR3: CASSLMGTMNTEAFF. The CDR3 coding sequence is TGTGCCAGCAGTTTGATGGGGACAATGAACACTGAAGCTTTCTTT. The rearrangement joins TRBV27 to TRBJ1-1; a possible D gene is TRBD1 (6 bases). The V and J ends lost 3 bases and 0 bases respectively, with 11 bases between them. Germline CDR1 and CDR2: MNHEY and SMNVEV (reference sequence). CDR3 length equals 15 residues.

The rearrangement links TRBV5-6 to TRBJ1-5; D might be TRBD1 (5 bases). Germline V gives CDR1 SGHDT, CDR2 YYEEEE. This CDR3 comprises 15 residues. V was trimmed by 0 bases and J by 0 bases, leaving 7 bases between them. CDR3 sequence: CASSLGQGSNQPQHF. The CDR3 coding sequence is TGTGCCAGCAGCTTGGGGCAGGGTAGCAATCAGCCCCAGCATTTT.

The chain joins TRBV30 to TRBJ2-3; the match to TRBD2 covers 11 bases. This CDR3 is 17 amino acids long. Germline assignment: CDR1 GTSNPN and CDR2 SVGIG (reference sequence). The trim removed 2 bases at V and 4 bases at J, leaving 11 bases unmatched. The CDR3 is CAWSPRIAGGPADTQYF. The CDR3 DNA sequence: TGTGCCTGGAGTCCTCGCATAGCGGGAGGGCCAGCAGATACGCAGTATTTT. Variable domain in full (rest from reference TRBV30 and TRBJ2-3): SQTIHQWPATLVQPVGSPLSLECTVEGTSNPNLYWYRQAAGRGLQLLFYSVGIGQISSEVPQNLSASRPQDRQFILSSKKLLLSDSGFYLCAWSPRIAGGPADTQYFGPGTRLTVL.

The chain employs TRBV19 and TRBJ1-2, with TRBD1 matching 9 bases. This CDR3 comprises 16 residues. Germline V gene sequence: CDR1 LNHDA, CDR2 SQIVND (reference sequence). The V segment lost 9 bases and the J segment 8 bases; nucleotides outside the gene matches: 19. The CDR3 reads CASLTRTGATRRGYTF. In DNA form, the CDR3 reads TGTGCCAGCCTCACCAGGACAGGGGCCACCCGCAGGGGCTACACCTTC.

The CDR3 sequence is CAWRRSGATDTQYF. CDR3 in DNA: TGTGCCTGGAGACGTAGCGGGGCCACAGATACGCAGTATTTT. This chain joins TRBV30 and TRBJ2-3; 8 nucleotides line up with TRBD2. Trimming cost V 3 bases and J 2 bases; bases outside gene matches: 4. The CDR3 totals 14 residues. The germline V gene encodes CDR1 GTSNPN and CDR2 SVGIG (reference sequence).

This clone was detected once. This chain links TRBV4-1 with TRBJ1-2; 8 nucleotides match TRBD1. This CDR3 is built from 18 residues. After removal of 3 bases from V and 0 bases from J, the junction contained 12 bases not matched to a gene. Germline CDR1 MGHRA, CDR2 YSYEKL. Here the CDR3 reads CASSHPPGTGVSNYGYTF. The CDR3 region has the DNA TGCGCCAGCAGCCACCCCCCCGGGACAGGAGTCTCTAACTATGGCTACACCTTC.

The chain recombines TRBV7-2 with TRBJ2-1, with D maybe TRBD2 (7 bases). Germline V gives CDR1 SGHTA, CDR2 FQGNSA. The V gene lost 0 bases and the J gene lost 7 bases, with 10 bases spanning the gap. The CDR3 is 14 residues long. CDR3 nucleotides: TGTGCCAGCAGCTTAGCGGGAGGGGGGAATGAGCAGTTCTTC. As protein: CASSLAGGGNEQFF.

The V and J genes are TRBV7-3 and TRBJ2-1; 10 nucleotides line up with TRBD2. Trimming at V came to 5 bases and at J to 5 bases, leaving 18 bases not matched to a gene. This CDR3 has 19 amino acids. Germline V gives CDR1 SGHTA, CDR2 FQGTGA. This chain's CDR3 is CASSPLSASGRGVNNEQFF. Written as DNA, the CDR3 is TGTGCCAGCAGCCCCCTGTCGGCTAGCGGGAGAGGTGTGAACAATGAGCAGTTCTTC.

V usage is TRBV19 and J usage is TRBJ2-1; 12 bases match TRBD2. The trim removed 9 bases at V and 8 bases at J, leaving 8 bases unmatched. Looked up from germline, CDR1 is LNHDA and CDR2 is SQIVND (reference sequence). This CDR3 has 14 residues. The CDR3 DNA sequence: TGTGCCAGCTCTAGCGGGAGGGTATGGGATGAGCAGTTCTTC. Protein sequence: CASSSGRVWDEQFF.

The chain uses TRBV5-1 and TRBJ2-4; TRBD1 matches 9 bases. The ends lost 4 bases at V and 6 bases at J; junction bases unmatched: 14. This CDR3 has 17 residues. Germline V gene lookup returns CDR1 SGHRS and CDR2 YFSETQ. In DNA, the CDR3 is TGCGCCAGCAGCCATATCGCCGGGACAGGGATGAGAAACATTCAGTACTTC. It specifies CASSHIAGTGMRNIQYF.

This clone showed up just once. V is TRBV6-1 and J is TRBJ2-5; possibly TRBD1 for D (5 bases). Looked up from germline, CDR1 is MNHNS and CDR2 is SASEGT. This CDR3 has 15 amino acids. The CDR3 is CSTENPGRVEETQYF. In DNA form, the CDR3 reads TGTTCAACTGAGAACCCCGGCAGGGTGGAGGAGACCCAGTACTTC.

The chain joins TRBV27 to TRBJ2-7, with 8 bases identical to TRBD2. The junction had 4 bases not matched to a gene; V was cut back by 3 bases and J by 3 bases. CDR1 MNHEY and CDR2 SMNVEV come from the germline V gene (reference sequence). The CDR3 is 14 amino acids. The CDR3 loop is CASSFAGGIYEQYF. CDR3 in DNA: TGTGCCAGCAGTTTTGCGGGAGGAATCTACGAGCAGTACTTC.

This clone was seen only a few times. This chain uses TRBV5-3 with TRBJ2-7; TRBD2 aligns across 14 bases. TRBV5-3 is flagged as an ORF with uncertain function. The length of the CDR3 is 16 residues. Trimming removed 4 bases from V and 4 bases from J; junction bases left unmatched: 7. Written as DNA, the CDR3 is TGTGCCAGAAGCACGGGACTAGCGGGAGAGCGGTACGAGCAGTACTTC. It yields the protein CARSTGLAGERYEQYF.

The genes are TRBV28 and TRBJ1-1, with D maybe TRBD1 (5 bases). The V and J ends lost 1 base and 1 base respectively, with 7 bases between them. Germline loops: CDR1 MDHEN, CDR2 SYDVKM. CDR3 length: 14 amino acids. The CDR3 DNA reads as TGTGCCAGCAGTTTATTTAGGGGGAACACTGAAGCTTTCTTT. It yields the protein CASSLFRGNTEAFF.

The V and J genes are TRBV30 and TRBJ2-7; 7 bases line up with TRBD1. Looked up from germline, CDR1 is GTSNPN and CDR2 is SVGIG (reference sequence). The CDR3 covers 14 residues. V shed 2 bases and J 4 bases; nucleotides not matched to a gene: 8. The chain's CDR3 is CAWSTRQGRYEQYF. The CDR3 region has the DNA TGTGCCTGGAGTACTCGACAGGGTAGATACGAGCAGTACTTC.

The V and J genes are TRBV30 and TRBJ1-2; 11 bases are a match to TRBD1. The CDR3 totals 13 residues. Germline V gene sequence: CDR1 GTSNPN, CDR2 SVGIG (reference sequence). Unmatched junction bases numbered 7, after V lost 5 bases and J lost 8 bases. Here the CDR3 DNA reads TGTGCCTGGGGGCGGACAGGGGGCAGGGGCTACACCTTC. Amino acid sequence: CAWGRTGGRGYTF. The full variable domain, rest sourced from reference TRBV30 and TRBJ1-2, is SQTIHQWPATLVQPVGSPLSLECTVEGTSNPNLYWYRQAAGRGLQLLFYSVGIGQISSEVPQNLSASRPQDRQFILSSKKLLLSDSGFYLCAWGRTGGRGYTFGSGTRLTVV.

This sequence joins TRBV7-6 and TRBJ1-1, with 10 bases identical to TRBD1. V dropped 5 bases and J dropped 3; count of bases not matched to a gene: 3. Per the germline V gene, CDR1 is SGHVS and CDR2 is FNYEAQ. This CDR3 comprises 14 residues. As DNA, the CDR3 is TGTGCCAGCAGCGCCGGGACAGGGGACACTGAAGCTTTCTTT. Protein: CASSAGTGDTEAFF.

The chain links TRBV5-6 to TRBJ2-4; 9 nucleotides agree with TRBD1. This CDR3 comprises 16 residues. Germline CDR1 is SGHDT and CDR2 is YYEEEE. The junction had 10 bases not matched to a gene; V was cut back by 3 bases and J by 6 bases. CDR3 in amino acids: CASSYIGTGLRNIQYF. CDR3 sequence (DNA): TGTGCCAGCAGCTATATTGGGACAGGGCTGAGAAACATTCAGTACTTC.

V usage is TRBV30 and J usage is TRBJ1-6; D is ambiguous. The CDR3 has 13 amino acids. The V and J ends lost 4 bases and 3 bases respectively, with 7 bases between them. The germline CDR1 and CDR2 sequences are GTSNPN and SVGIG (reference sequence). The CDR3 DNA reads TGTGCCTGGACCAACAGCTATAATTCACCCCTCCACTTT. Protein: CAWTNSYNSPLHF.

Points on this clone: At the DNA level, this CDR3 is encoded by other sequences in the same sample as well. The CDR3 reads CASSLESPNYGYTF. The CDR3 nucleotides read TGCGCCAGCAGCTTGGAAAGCCCTAACTATGGCTACACCTTC. The V call is TRBV5-1, the J call TRBJ1-2; D remains ambiguous. Looked up from germline, CDR1 is SGHRS and CDR2 is YFSETQ. V lost 0 bases and J 0 bases, leaving 6 bases between the germline ends. The CDR3 covers 14 residues.

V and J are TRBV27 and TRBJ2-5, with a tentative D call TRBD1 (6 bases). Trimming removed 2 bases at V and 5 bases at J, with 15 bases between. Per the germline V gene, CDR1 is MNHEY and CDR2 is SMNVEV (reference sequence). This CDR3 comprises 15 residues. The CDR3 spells CASSLQGTPRETQYF. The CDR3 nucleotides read TGTGCCAGCAGTTTACAGGGGACCCCGCGGGAGACCCAGTACTTC.

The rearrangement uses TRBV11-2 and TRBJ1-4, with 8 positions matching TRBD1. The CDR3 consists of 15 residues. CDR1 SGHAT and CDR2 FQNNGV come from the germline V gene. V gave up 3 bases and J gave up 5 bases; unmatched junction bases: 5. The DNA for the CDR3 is TGTGCCAGCAGCTTCTTACAGGGGGGCAATGAAAAACTGTTTTTT. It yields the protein CASSFLQGGNEKLFF.

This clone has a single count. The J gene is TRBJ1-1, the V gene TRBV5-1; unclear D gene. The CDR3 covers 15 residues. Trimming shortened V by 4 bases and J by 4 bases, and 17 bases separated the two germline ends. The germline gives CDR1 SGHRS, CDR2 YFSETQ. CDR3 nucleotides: TGCGCCAGCAGCACCAGAGGCAGCGAGGGCACTGAAGCTTTCTTT. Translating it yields CASSTRGSEGTEAFF. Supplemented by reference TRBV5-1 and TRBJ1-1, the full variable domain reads KAGVTQTPRYLIKTRGQQVTLSCSPISGHRSVSWYQQTPGQGLQFLFEYFSETQRNKGNFPGRFSGRQFSNSRSEMNVSTLELGDSALYLCASSTRGSEGTEAFFGQGTRLTVV.